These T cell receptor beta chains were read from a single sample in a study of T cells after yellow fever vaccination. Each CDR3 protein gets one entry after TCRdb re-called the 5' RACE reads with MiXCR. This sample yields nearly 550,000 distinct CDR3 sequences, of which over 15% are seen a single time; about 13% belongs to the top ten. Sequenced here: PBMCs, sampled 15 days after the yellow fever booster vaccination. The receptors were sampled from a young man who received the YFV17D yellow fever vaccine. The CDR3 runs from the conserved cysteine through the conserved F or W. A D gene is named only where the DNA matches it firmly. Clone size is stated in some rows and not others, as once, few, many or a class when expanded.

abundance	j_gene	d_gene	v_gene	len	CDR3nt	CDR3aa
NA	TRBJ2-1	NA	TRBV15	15	TGTGCCACCAGCACCCAATCGGACTGGAACAATGAGCAGTTCTTC	CATSTQSDWNNEQFF
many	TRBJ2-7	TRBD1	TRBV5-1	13	TGCGCCAGCAGCCCGGGACAGGGCGACGAGCAGTACTTC	CASSPGQGDEQYF
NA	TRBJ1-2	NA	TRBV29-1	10	TGCAGCGTTCGTCGGAGTGGCTACACCTTC	CSVRRSGYTF
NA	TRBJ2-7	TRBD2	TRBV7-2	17	TGTGCCAGCAGCCTCACCTCTACTCGAGCGGGAAAGTACGAGCAGTACTTC	CASSLTSTRAGKYEQYF
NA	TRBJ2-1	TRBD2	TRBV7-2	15	TGTGCCAGCAGCATCCGGTCAGCGGGAGGTAATGAGCAGTTCTTC	CASSIRSAGGNEQFF
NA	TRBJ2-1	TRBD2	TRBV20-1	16	TGCAGTGCTAGTCGTCGGACTAGCGGGAGGTCGGATGAGCAGTTCTTC	CSASRRTSGRSDEQFF
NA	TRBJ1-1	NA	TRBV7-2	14	TGTGCCAGCAGCTTTCGGAAAATGAACACTGAAGCTTTCTTT	CASSFRKMNTEAFF
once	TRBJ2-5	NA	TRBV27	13	TGTGCCAGCAGTTGGGCTCAAAGAGGGACCCAGTACTTC	CASSWAQRGTQYF
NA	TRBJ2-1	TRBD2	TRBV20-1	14	TGCAGTGCTCCCAGACTAGCTCTAGGTAATGAGCAGTTCTTC	CSAPRLALGNEQFF
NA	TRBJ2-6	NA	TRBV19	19	TGTGCCAGTAGTCATCGAGCGCGGGGCACCCTGCCTGGGGCCAACGTCCTGACTTTC	CASSHRARGTLPGANVLTF
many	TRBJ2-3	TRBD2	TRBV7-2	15	TGTGCCAGCAGCTTACCTAGCGGGAGCACAGATACGCAGTATTTT	CASSLPSGSTDTQYF
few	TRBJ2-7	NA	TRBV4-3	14	NA	CASSQDWASGTEYF
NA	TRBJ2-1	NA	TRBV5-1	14	TGCGCCAGCAGCGGGACCGGGCAGTACAATGAGCAGTTCTTC	CASSGTGQYNEQFF
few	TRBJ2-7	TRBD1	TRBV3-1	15	TGTGCCAGCAGCCTGGGACAGGGGACCCCCTACGAGCAGTACTTC	CASSLGQGTPYEQYF
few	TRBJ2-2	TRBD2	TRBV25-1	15	TGTGCCAGCAGTGAATATTCCAGCGGGGCCGGGGAGCTGTTTTTT	CASSEYSSGAGELFF
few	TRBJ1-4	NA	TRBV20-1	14	TGCAGTGCTAGAGTTGCAGGATTTAATGAAAAACTGTTTTTT	CSARVAGFNEKLFF
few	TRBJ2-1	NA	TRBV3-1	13	TGTGCCAGCAGCCAAGATGACAGATCTGGACAGTTCTTC	CASSQDDRSGQFF
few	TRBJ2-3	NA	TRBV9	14	TGTGCCAGCAGTCCTTCGGGTGAAGTAGATACGCAGTATTTT	CASSPSGEVDTQYF
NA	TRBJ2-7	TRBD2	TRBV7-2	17	TGTGCCAGCAGCTTAGGAGGGACTAGCGGTACCTCCTACGAGCAGTACTTC	CASSLGGTSGTSYEQYF
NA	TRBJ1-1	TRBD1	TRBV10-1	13	TGCGCCAGCAGAGCCGGGACAGATACTGAAGCTTTCTTT	CASRAGTDTEAFF
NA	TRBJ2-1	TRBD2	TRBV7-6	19	TGTGCCAGCAGCCCTTCCGGGACTAGCGGGAAGGGGGGCTACAATGAGCAGTTCTTC	CASSPSGTSGKGGYNEQFF
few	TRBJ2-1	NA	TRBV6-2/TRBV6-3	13	TGTGCCAGCAGTTTTGCCCGATACAATGAGCAGTTCTTC	CASSFARYNEQFF
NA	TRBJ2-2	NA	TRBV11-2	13	TGTGCCAGCAGCGAAGAGCCCGAAGGGGAGCTGTTTTTT	CASSEEPEGELFF
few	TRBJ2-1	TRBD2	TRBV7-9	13	TGTGCCAGCAGCGTTGGGACTAGCGATGAGCAGTTCTTC	CASSVGTSDEQFF
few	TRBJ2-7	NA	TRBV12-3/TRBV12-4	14	TGTGCCAGCAGTTCTTCTAACAGGGTCTACGAGCAGTACTTC	CASSSSNRVYEQYF
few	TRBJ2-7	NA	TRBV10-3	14	TGTGCCATCAGTGCAGGGGTTACGGGCTACGAGCAGTACTTC	CAISAGVTGYEQYF
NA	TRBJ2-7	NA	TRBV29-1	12	TGCAGCGTTGTATCAGGGGTCTACGAGCAGTACTTC	CSVVSGVYEQYF
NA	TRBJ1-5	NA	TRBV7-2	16	TGTGCCAGCAGCTTATCCGACCCCTATAGCAATCAGCCCCAGCATTTT	CASSLSDPYSNQPQHF
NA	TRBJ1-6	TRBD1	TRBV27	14	TGTGCCAGTCAGACAGGGCCAAAAAATTCACCCCTCCACTTT	CASQTGPKNSPLHF
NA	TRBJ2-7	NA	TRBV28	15	TGTGCCAGCAGACGCCGACTAGACATTGGGGTGGAGCAGTACTTC	CASRRRLDIGVEQYF
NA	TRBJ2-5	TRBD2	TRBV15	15	TGTGCCACCAGCAGAGCCGGACTAGGGCAAGAGACCCAGTACTTC	CATSRAGLGQETQYF
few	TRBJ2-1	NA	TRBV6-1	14	TGTGCCAGCAGTGCAGGGTTACGGGGAAATGAGCAGTTCTTC	CASSAGLRGNEQFF
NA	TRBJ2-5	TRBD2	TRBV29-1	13	TGCAGCGTCTCGCTAGCGGTTAAAGAGACCCAGTACTTC	CSVSLAVKETQYF
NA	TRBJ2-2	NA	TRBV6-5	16	TGTGCCAGCAGTTACCCCGATAATCTCGGCACCGGGGAGCTGTTTTTT	CASSYPDNLGTGELFF
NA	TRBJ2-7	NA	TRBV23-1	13	TGCGCCAGCAGTCAGGTTGGCCACTACGAGCAGTACTTC	CASSQVGHYEQYF
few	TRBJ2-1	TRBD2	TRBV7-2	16	TGTGCCAGCAGCCTACGAAGCGGGAGTGCCTACAATGAGCAGTTCTTC	CASSLRSGSAYNEQFF
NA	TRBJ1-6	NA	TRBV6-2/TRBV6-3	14	TGTGTCCGGCGGGAGATGGGGTATAATTCACCCCTCCACTTT	CVRREMGYNSPLHF
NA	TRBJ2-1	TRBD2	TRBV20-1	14	TGCAGTGCTGTAAGCGGGAGGTTCTACAATGAGCAGTTCTTC	CSAVSGRFYNEQFF
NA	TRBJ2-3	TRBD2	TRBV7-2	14	TGTGCCAGCACCTCTAGCGGGGCCACAGATACGCAGTATTTT	CASTSSGATDTQYF
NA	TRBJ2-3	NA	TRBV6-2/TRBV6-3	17	TGTGCCAGCAGTTCCTTCCGGGGGCGGGCCCTGGAGGATACGCAGTATTTT	CASSSFRGRALEDTQYF
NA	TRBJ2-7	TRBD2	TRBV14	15	TGTGCCAGCAGCCTCATAGCGGGGGGTTCCTACGAGCAGTACTTC	CASSLIAGGSYEQYF
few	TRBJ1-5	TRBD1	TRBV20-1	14	TGCAGTGCTAGGGAAGGACAGGGCAATCAGCCCCAGCATTTT	CSAREGQGNQPQHF
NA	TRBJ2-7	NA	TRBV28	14	TGTGCCGCATCCGGAGTCCTGGATTCCTACGAGCAGTACTTC	CAASGVLDSYEQYF
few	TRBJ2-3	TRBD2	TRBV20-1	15	TGCAGTGCTAGAGATAGGGAGGGGCTCACAGATACGCAGTATTTT	CSARDREGLTDTQYF
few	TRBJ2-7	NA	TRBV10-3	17	TGTGCCATCAGTGAGTCAGGGACGGGACTTTCAGGGTACGAGCAGTACTTC	CAISESGTGLSGYEQYF
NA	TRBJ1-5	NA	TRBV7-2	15	TGTGCCAGCAGCTTATCATCCTATAGCAATCAGCCCCAGCATTTT	CASSLSSYSNQPQHF
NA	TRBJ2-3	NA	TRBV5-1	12	TGCGCCAGCTACGGAGGACCCGATACGCAGTATTTT	CASYGGPDTQYF
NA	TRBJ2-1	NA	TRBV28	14	TGTGCCAGCAGTTCTGCCCTTTCCAGGACTGAGCAGTTCTTC	CASSSALSRTEQFF
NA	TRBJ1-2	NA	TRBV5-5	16	TGTGCCAGCAGCTCGAGCCGCGGGAGGGACGTGGATGGCTACACCTTC	CASSSSRGRDVDGYTF
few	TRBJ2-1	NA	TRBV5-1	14	TGCGCCAGCGGAACAGCCGACCAGGGCAATGAGCAGTTCTTC	CASGTADQGNEQFF
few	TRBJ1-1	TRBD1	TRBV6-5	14	TGTGCCAGCAGTTTTTCAGGGGGGAACACTGAAGCTTTCTTT	CASSFSGGNTEAFF
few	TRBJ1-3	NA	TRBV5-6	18	TGTGCCAGCAGCTTGTTGGGGCAGAGAAGCATCTCTGGAAACACCATATATTTT	CASSLLGQRSISGNTIYF
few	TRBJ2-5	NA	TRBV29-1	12	TGCAGCGTTGAAGGGACGACAAGGACCCAGTACTTC	CSVEGTTRTQYF
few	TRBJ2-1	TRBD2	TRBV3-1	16	TGTGCCAGCAGCCAAGAACGACTAGCGGGAAACAATGAGCAGTTCTTC	CASSQERLAGNNEQFF